The 24 T cell receptor beta chains below all came from one sample that was sequenced in a study of long-term antiretroviral therapy in people with HIV. Researchers report immunoSEQ v3.0 was run at survey level. Using immunoSEQ multiplex PCR, the repertoire was profiled, and TCRdb retains in-frame clones only, with some absent. The sample records under 20,000 clones, less than 80% being singletons. Sequenced material: unsorted PBMCs, taken 1.5 years before starting antiretroviral therapy. The receptors shown here come from a woman aged 50 to 65 with HIV.

This chain connects TRBV29-1 to TRBJ1-1; the D is unclear. Trimming removed 2 bases from V and 3 bases from J, with 7 bases in between. This CDR3 comprises 12 residues. The germline gives CDR1 SQVTM, CDR2 ANQGSEA. The chain's CDR3 is CSVESGDTEAFF. DNA for the CDR3: TGCAGCGTTGAATCCGGGGACACTGAAGCTTTCTTT.

The chain couples TRBV6-5 to TRBJ1-2; no firm D call. The CDR3 spans 13 residues. Germline V gene data show CDR1 as MNHEY and CDR2 as SVGAGI. Trimming removed 5 bases from V and 1 base from J, with 8 bases in between. Written as DNA, the CDR3 is TGTGCCAGCAGTCCCAGCCGTAACTATGGCTACACCTTC. This encodes CASSPSRNYGYTF.

The chain couples TRBV28 to TRBJ2-7; tentative D call: TRBD1 (5 bases). CDR1 is MDHEN and CDR2 is SYDVKM in the germline V gene. V gave up 8 bases and J gave up 4 bases, with 9 bases separating them. The CDR3 totals 11 residues. CDR3 DNA sequence: TGTGCCAGCTCAGACAGTTACGAGCAGTACTTC. This encodes CASSDSYEQYF.

This chain uses TRBV9 with TRBJ2-2; 8 positions match TRBD2. The germline V gene has CDR1 SGDLS and CDR2 YYNGEE. J was trimmed by 2 bases and V by 3 bases; bases with no gene match: 15. CDR3 size: 19 residues. The CDR3 protein is CASSARGATPEGNTGELFF. Written as DNA, the CDR3 is TGTGCCAGCAGCGCGCGGGGGGCTACGCCCGAGGGTAACACCGGGGAGCTGTTTTTT.

V usage is TRBV29-1 and J usage is TRBJ2-3; D remains ambiguous. This CDR3 is 13 amino acids long. With 5 bases removed from V and 1 base from J, the gap between germline ends came to 10 bases. The germline V gene has CDR1 SQVTM and CDR2 ANQGSEA. CDR3 DNA sequence: TGCAGCGTTACGACGAGCCGCACAGATACGCAGTATTTT. Its protein product is CSVTTSRTDTQYF.

V and J are TRBV7-9 and TRBJ2-7, with D perhaps matching TRBD1 (5 bases). Per the germline V gene, CDR1 is SEHNR and CDR2 is FQNEAQ (reference sequence). There are 15 residues in the CDR3. The V and J ends lost 1 base and 2 bases respectively, with 12 bases between them. CDR3 sequence: CASSLGVTGTYEQYF. The CDR3 DNA follows: TGTGCCAGCAGCTTAGGTGTCACAGGAACCTACGAGCAGTACTTC.

This clone was seen only once. The chain uses TRBV7-8 and TRBJ2-7, with D maybe TRBD1 (5 bases). The V gene lost 1 base and the J gene lost 7 bases, with 11 bases spanning the gap. Per germline, CDR1 SGHVS and CDR2 FQNEAQ. The CDR3 length is 13 residues. The CDR3 protein is CASSLGAGWEQYV. The CDR3 DNA reads TGTGCCAGCAGCTTAGGGGCAGGGTGGGAGCAGTACGTC.

This clone was seen only a few times. The chain combines TRBV2 with TRBJ2-7, with 9 positions matching TRBD1. The CDR3 sequence is 13 residues long. V lost 5 bases to trimming and J lost 3 bases; unmatched junction nucleotides: 2. Germline V CDR1 and CDR2: SNHLY, FYNNEI. The DNA for the CDR3 is TGTGCCAGCAGTTGGGACAGGGACTACGAGCAGTACGTC. It encodes CASSWDRDYEQYV.

This clone has only a few counts. This chain joins TRBV2 and TRBJ2-7; D is perhaps TRBD1 (5 bases). V lost 8 bases to trimming and J lost 3 bases, with 11 bases between them. CDR1 SNHLY and CDR2 FYNNEI come from the germline V gene. The CDR3 covers 12 residues. The CDR3 spells CASSDSYYEQYF. The CDR3 coding sequence is TGTGCCAGCTCAGACAGCTACTACGAGCAGTACTTC. The complete variable domain, with remaining parts taken from reference TRBV2 and TRBJ2-7, reads EPEVTQTPSHQVTQMGQEVILRCVPISNHLYFYWYRQILGQKVEFLVSFYNNEISEKSEIFDDQFSVERPDGSNFTLKIRSTKLEDSAMYFCASSDSYYEQYFGPGTRLTVT.

The rearrangement uses TRBV2 and TRBJ2-5, with 8 bases identical to TRBD1. Losses at the gene ends were 1 base for V and 5 bases for J; bases not matched to a gene: 6. The CDR3 is 15 amino acids. Germline values: CDR1 SNHLY, CDR2 FYNNEI. CDR3 nucleotide sequence: TGTGCCAGCAGTGAAGGAGGACAGGGTTGGGAGACCCAGTACTTC. Protein: CASSEGGQGWETQYF.

V usage is TRBV29-1 and J usage is TRBJ2-3, with TRBD1 as a possible D gene (5 bases). The germline CDR1 and CDR2 sequences are SQVTM and ANQGSEA. CDR3 length: 13 amino acids. The ends were cut back, 2 bases at V and 6 bases at J, with 12 bases in the middle. The CDR3 loop reads CSVERRGRDTQYF. The CDR3 DNA sequence: TGCAGCGTTGAAAGAAGGGGCCGTGATACGCAGTATTTT.

This clone was seen just once. CDR3 sequence reads: CASSSQTSTDTQYF. The DNA for the CDR3 is TGTGCCAGTAGTTCACAGACTAGCACAGATACGCAGTATTTT. The chain recombines TRBV19 with TRBJ2-3, with D uncertain. The CDR3 is 14 residues long. Germline V gene sequence: CDR1 LNHDA, CDR2 SQIVND (reference sequence). V lost 5 bases, J lost 0 bases, and 9 bases lay in between.

On this clone: The junction departs from germline at one end; a sequencing error may be responsible. The chain is built from TRBV5-1 and TRBJ2-3; weak D call: TRBD1 (5 bases). CDR1 and CDR2 from the germline V gene are SGHRS and YFSETQ. There are 14 residues in the CDR3. CDR3 residues: CANSLQVSTDTQYF. The CDR3 region has the DNA TGCGCCAACAGCCTACAGGTTAGCACAGATACGCAGTATTTT. The entire variable domain, with the rest obtained from reference TRBV5-1 and TRBJ2-3, is as follows: KAGVTQTPRYLIKTRGQQVTLSCSPISGHRSVSWYQQTPGQGLQFLFEYFSETQRNKGNFPGRFSGRQFSNSRSEMNVSTLELGDSALYLCANSLQVSTDTQYFGPGTRLTVL.

This chain links TRBV30 with TRBJ1-6, with 8 nucleotides matching TRBD1. Trimming at V came to 2 bases and at J to 9 bases, leaving 6 bases not matched to a gene. The germline V gene encodes CDR1 GTSNPN and CDR2 SVGIG (reference sequence). This CDR3 is built from 14 residues. CDR3 region: CAWSTGQGGSPLHF. Here the CDR3 DNA reads TGTGCCTGGAGTACAGGACAGGGAGGTTCACCCCTCCACTTT.

The chain carries TRBV9 and TRBJ1-2, with D hard to call. The CDR3 covers 14 residues. Trimming removed 4 bases at V and 2 bases at J, with 12 bases between. CDR1 and CDR2 from the germline V gene are SGDLS and YYNGEE. CDR3 region: CASSPQSGNYGYTF. The DNA of the CDR3 is TGTGCCAGCAGCCCCCAATCCGGGAACTATGGCTACACCTTC.

The chain uses TRBV30 and TRBJ2-2; 7 bases fit TRBD2. The CDR3 runs 15 residues. The J segment lost 4 bases and the V segment lost 0 bases, leaving 5 bases of the junction unmatched. CDR1 and CDR2 (germline): GTSNPN, SVGIG (reference sequence). The CDR3 region is CAWSVSGGGTGELFF. Written as DNA, the CDR3 is TGTGCCTGGAGTGTATCAGGCGGGGGCACCGGGGAGCTGTTTTTT.

The V call is TRBV25-1, the J call TRBJ2-5; D is unresolved. The CDR3 spans 12 residues. V was pared by 4 bases and J by 5 bases, with 8 bases between. CDR1 and CDR2 from the germline V gene are MGHDK and SYGVNS. The CDR3 reads CASSVYGETQYF. The CDR3 DNA reads TGTGCCAGCAGTGTGTACGGGGAGACCCAGTACTTC.

This chain links TRBV10-2 with TRBJ1-5; tentative D call: TRBD1 (6 bases). Trimming left V 11 bases short and J 0 bases short, with 17 bases between. Per the germline V gene, CDR1 is WSHSY and CDR2 is SAAADI. The CDR3 sequence is 15 residues long. The CDR3 bases are TGCGCCGCCTCTCGAGGGGGAGATAGCAATCAGCCCCAGCATTTT. Translated, it gives CAASRGGDSNQPQHF.

The V and J genes are TRBV5-1 and TRBJ2-7; D is unresolved. V lost 0 bases to trimming and J lost 2 bases, with 9 bases between them. Germline assignment: CDR1 SGHRS and CDR2 YFSETQ. This CDR3 is 14 amino acids long. The CDR3 nucleotides read TGCGCCAGCAGCTTGGGTCCCGGCCCCTACGAGCAGTACGTC. Protein product: CASSLGPGPYEQYV.

The rearrangement links TRBV19 to TRBJ2-7, with D perhaps matching TRBD2 (5 bases). This CDR3 has 15 amino acids. The ends were cut back, 3 bases at V and 3 bases at J, with 15 bases in the middle. Germline loops: CDR1 LNHDA, CDR2 SQIVND (reference sequence). The CDR3 reads CASSIGIANIYEQYF. The CDR3 DNA is TGTGCCAGTAGTATCGGGATAGCGAATATCTACGAGCAGTACTTC.

The rearrangement uses TRBV4-2 and TRBJ1-4; D is possibly TRBD1 (5 bases). V shed 4 bases and J shed 1 base, with 13 bases lying between them. CDR1 and CDR2 from the germline V gene are LGHNA and YNFKEQ. The length of the CDR3 is 16 residues. CDR3 DNA sequence: TGTGCCAGCAGCCCTATCGGGGGGGGAACTAATGAAAAACTGTTTTTT. This encodes CASSPIGGGTNEKLFF.

This chain connects TRBV7-2 to TRBJ2-6; TRBD1 matches at 7 bases. V lost 4 bases, J lost 1 base, and 4 bases stayed unmatched. From germline, CDR1 is SGHTA and CDR2 FQGNSA. The CDR3 totals 16 residues. Written as DNA, the CDR3 is TGTGCCAGCAGCTCACCAGGGGGATCTGGGGCCAACGTCCTGACTTTC. This gives the protein CASSSPGGSGANVLTF.

The chain joins TRBV18 to TRBJ2-1; D is possibly TRBD1 or TRBD2 (9 bases each). V was trimmed by 0 bases and J by 4 bases, leaving 22 bases between them. Per the germline V gene, CDR1 is KGHSH and CDR2 is LQKENI. This CDR3 is built from 19 residues. The CDR3 sequence is CASSPPGQGNLAGYNEQFF. CDR3 DNA: TGTGCCAGCTCACCACCGGGACAGGGCAATCTAGCGGGGTACAATGAGCAGTTCTTC.

V and J are TRBV30 and TRBJ1-6, with 7 bases identical to TRBD1. V shed 6 bases and J 5 bases; nucleotides not matched to a gene: 13. This CDR3 region has 16 residues. Germline-derived CDR1 and CDR2 are GTSNPN and SVGIG (reference sequence). The CDR3 bases are TGTGCCTGTCCCAGTGGCAGGGGGGTAAATAATTCACCCCTCCACTTT. Encoded protein: CACPSGRGVNNSPLHF.